The 5 T cell receptor beta chains in this list originate from one sample, sequenced in a study of blood T cell repertoires in COVID-19. Profiled with immunoSEQ multiplex PCR; TCRdb holds only in-frame clones, not every one. The table has fewer than 350,000 clones, roughly 90% seen once. The sequencing input was PBMCs or T cells enriched from blood (not recorded which). These receptors all come from a woman in her thirties who had been exposed to COVID-19.

In its sample, this clone was seen once. The chain joins TRBV19 to TRBJ2-5; D is ambiguous. The CDR3 has 13 residues. The V end was cut by 2 bases, the J end by 5 bases, with 9 bases between. Germline V gene sequence: CDR1 LNHDA, CDR2 SQIVND (reference sequence). In nucleotides, the CDR3 is TGTGCCAGTAGTATACGGTTTCCGGAGACCCAGTACTTC. This translates into CASSIRFPETQYF. The entire variable domain, with the rest obtained from reference TRBV19 and TRBJ2-5, is as follows: DGGITQSPKYLFRKEGQNVTLSCEQNLNHDAMYWYRQDPGQGLRLIYYSQIVNDFQKGDIAEGYSVSREKKESFPLTVTSAQKNPTAFYLCASSIRFPETQYFGPGTRLLVL.

V is TRBV7-9 and J is TRBJ2-7; D remains ambiguous. V was pared by 3 bases and J by 5 bases, with 11 bases between. The V gene's germline CDR1 is SEHNR and CDR2 FQNEAQ (reference sequence). This CDR3 comprises 13 residues. CDR3 region: CASSFPSMHEQYF. The CDR3 DNA reads as TGTGCCAGCAGCTTCCCGTCTATGCACGAGCAGTACTTC.

The V and J genes are TRBV15 and TRBJ1-6, with 7 bases aligning to TRBD1. This CDR3 is 14 amino acids long. The V and J ends lost 3 bases and 7 bases, in that order; junction bases with no gene match: 3. Germline assignment: CDR1 LNHNV and CDR2 YYDKDF (reference sequence). The CDR3 loop reads CATSSGQENSPLHF. In DNA, the CDR3 is TGTGCCACCAGCAGCGGACAGGAGAATTCACCCCTCCACTTT. The full variable domain, with the rest looked up from reference TRBV15 and TRBJ1-6, is DAMVIQNPRYQVTQFGKPVTLSCSQTLNHNVMYWYQQKSSQAPKLLFHYYDKDFNNEADTPDNFQSRRPNTSFCFLDIRSPGLGDTAMYLCATSSGQENSPLHFGNGTRLTVT.

This clone showed up just once. The rearrangement links TRBV9 to TRBJ2-4; TRBD2 matches at 10 bases. The trim removed 3 bases at V and 1 base at J, leaving 10 bases unmatched. Germline lookup yields CDR1 SGDLS and CDR2 YYNGEE. CDR3 size: 18 residues. Here the CDR3 DNA reads TGTGCCAGCAGCGACAGTCAGCGGGAGGGCCTGGCCAAAAACATTCAGTACTTC. This sequence encodes CASSDSQREGLAKNIQYF.

The chain employs TRBV28 and TRBJ1-5; 8 bases are shared with TRBD1. This CDR3 spans 14 amino acids. Per germline, CDR1 MDHEN and CDR2 SYDVKM. J lost 4 bases, V lost 6 bases, and 5 bases had no gene match. Here the CDR3 reads CASSRQGYNQPQHF. CDR3 DNA: TGTGCCAGCAGCCGACAGGGGTATAATCAGCCCCAGCATTTT. Full variable domain (outside the CDR3, taken from reference TRBV28 and TRBJ1-5): DVKVTQSSRYLVKRTGEKVFLECVQDMDHENMFWYRQDPGLGLRLIYFSYDVKMKEKGDIPEGYSVSREKKERFSLILESASTNQTSMYLCASSRQGYNQPQHFGDGTRLSIL.